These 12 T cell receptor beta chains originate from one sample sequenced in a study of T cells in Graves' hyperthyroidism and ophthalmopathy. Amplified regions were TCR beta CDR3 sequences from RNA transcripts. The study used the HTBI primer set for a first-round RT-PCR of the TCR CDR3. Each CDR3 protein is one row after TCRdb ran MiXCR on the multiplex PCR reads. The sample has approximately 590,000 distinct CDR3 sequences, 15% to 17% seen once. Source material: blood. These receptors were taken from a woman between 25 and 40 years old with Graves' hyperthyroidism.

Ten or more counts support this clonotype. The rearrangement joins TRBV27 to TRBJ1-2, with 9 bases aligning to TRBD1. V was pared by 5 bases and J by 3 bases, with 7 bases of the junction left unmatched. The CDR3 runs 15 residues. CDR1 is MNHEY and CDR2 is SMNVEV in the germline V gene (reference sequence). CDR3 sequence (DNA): TGTGCCAGCAGTATCGGACAGGGGCAATACTATGGCTACACCTTC. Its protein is CASSIGQGQYYGYTF.

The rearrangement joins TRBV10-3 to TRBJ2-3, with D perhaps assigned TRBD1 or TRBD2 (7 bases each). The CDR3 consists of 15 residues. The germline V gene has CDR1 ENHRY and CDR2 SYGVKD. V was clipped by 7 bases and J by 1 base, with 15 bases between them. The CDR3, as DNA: TGTGCCATCACGAACCCAGGGGGGGGCACAGATACGCAGTATTTT. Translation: CAITNPGGGTDTQYF.

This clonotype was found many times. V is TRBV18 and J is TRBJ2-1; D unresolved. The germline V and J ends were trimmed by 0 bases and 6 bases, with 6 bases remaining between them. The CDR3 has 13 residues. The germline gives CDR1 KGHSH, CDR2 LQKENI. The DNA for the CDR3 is TGTGCCAGCTCACCACCGGCCGGCAATGAGCAGTTCTTC. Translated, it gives CASSPPAGNEQFF. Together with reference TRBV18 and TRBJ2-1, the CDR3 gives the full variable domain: NAGVMQNPRHLVRRRGQEARLRCSPMKGHSHVYWYRQLPEEGLKFMVYLQKENIIDESGMPKERFSAEFPKEGPSILRIQQVVRGDSAAYFCASSPPAGNEQFFGPGTRLTVL.

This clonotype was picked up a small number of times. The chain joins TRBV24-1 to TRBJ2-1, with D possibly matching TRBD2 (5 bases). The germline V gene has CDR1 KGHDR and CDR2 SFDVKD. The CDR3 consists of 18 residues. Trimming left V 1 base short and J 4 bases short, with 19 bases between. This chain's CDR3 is CATSDLSRDGSSYNEQFF. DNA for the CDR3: TGTGCCACCAGTGATTTATCGAGGGATGGGTCCTCTTACAATGAGCAGTTCTTC.

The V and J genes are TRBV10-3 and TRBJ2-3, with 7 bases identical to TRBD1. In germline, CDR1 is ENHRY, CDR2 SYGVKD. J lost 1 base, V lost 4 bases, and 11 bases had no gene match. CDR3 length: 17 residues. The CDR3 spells CAISARGQLDGTDTQYF. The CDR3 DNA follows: TGTGCCATCAGTGCACGGGGACAGCTTGATGGCACAGATACGCAGTATTTT.

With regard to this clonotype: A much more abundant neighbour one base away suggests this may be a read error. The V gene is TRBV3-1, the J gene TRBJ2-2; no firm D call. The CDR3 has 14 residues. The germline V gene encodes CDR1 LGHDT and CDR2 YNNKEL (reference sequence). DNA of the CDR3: TGTGCCAGCAACCAAGGGCCTAACACCGGGGAGCTGTTTTTT. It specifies CASNQGPNTGELFF. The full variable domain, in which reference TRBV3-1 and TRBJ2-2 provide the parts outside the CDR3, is DTAVSQTPKYLVTQMGNDKSIKCEQNLGHDTMYWYKQDSKKFLKIMFSYNNKELIINETVPNRFSPKSPDKAHLNLHINSLELGDSAVYFCASNQGPNTGELFFGEGSRLTVL.

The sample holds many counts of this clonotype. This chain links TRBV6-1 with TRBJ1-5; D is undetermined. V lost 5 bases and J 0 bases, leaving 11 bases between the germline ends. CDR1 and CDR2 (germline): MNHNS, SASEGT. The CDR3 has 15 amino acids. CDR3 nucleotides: TGTGCCAGCAGTTTGCAGAAGAATAGCAATCAGCCCCAGCATTTT. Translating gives CASSLQKNSNQPQHF.

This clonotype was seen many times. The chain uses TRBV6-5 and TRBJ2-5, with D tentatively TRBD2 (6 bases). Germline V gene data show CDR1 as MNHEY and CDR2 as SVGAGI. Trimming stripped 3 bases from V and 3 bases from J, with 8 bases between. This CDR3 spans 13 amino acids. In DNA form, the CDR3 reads TGTGCCAGCAGTTATGGGGGGAAAGAGACCCAGTACTTC. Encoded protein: CASSYGGKETQYF.

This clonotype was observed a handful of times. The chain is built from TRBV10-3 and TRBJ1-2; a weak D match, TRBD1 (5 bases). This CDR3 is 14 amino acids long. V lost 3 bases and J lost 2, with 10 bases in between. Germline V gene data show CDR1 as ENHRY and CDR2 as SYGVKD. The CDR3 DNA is TGTGCCATCAGTGAATCGAGGGGAAACTATGGCTACACCTTC. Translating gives CAISESRGNYGYTF.

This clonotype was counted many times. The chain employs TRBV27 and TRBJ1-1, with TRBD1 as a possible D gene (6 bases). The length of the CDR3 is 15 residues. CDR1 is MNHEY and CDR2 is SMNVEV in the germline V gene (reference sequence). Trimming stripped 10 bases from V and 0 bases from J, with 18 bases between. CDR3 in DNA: TGTGCCACCCGACGACAGGAGGGCCTGAACACTGAAGCTTTCTTT. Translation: CATRRQEGLNTEAFF.

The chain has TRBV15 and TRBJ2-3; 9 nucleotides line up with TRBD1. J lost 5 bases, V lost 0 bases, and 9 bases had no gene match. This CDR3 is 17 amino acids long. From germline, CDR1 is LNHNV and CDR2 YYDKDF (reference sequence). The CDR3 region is CATSRDGGTGRVDTQYF. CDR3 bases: TGTGCCACCAGCAGAGATGGGGGGACAGGGAGGGTAGATACGCAGTATTTT.

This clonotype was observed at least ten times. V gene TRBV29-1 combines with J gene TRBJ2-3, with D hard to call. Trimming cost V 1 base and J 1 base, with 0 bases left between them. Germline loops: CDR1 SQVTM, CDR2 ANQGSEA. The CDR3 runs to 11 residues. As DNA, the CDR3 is TGCAGCGTTGAAGGCACAGATACGCAGTATTTT. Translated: CSVEGTDTQYF.